These 17 T cell receptor beta chains came from one sample sequenced in a study of T cells in Graves' hyperthyroidism and ophthalmopathy. There were TCR beta CDR3 regions amplified from RNA transcripts. A set of HTBI primers served as the primers for a first-round RT-PCR of the TCR CDR3. Via MiXCR, TCRdb re-called the multiplex PCR reads, giving one row per CDR3 protein. Of around 690,000 distinct CDR3 sequences in the sample, 20% are singletons; the top ten hold 34%. The material sequenced was blood. These receptors all come from a man younger than 45 with Graves' ophthalmopathy.

This clonotype was counted many times. V usage is TRBV28 and J usage is TRBJ2-7; 10 bases are shared with TRBD1. CDR1 is MDHEN and CDR2 is SYDVKM in the germline V gene. The CDR3 covers 14 residues. Losses at the gene ends were 6 bases for V and 2 bases for J; bases not matched to a gene: 4. The CDR3 nucleotides are TGTGCCAGCAGGGGGGACAGGGGAGCCTACGAGCAGTACTTC. Amino acids: CASRGDRGAYEQYF.

This clonotype has ten or more counts. The gene calls are TRBV5-1 and TRBJ2-7; D may be TRBD1 (6 bases). The CDR3 totals 16 residues. Trimming took off 4 bases at V and 0 bases at J, with 17 bases between the two ends. Germline CDR1 reads SGHRS; CDR2 reads YFSETQ. The CDR3 DNA follows: TGCGCCAGCAGCACGGGTCGAGACAGGCCCTCCTACGAGCAGTACTTC. It is translated as CASSTGRDRPSYEQYF.

This clonotype has just a few counts. This chain connects TRBV19 to TRBJ2-2; D possibly corresponds to TRBD1 (6 bases). Trimming stripped 8 bases from V and 2 bases from J, with 21 bases between. Per germline, CDR1 LNHDA and CDR2 SQIVND (reference sequence). The CDR3 runs to 17 residues. The CDR3 sequence is CASSSPPGTLNTGELFF. Here the CDR3 DNA reads TGTGCCAGTTCCTCCCCCCCCGGGACATTAAACACCGGGGAGCTGTTTTTT.

The rearrangement joins TRBV4-3 to TRBJ2-3; 12 bases line up with TRBD2. Per germline, CDR1 LGHNA and CDR2 YSLEER. V trimming: 0 bases; J trimming: 7 bases; junction bases outside the gene matches: 5. The CDR3 has 16 residues. DNA for the CDR3: TGCGCCAGCAGCCAAGAAGTGACTAGCGGGAGTTATACGCAGTATTTT. Translated: CASSQEVTSGSYTQYF.

This clonotype showed up many times. The rearrangement links TRBV28 to TRBJ2-5, with D possibly matching TRBD2 (6 bases). V shed 2 bases and J shed 4 bases, with 11 bases lying between them. CDR1 MDHEN and CDR2 SYDVKM come from the germline V gene. The CDR3 contains 14 residues. CDR3 loop: CASSLVTGVETQYF. Here the CDR3 DNA reads TGTGCCAGCAGTTTAGTAACGGGAGTAGAGACCCAGTACTTC.

The sample holds many counts of this clonotype. The chain uses TRBV7-9 and TRBJ2-7; D gene ambiguous. The germline CDR1 and CDR2 sequences are SEHNR and FQNEAQ (reference sequence). V was shortened by 1 base and J by 4 bases, with 8 bases between the two germline ends. The CDR3 length is 13 residues. In nucleotides, the CDR3 is TGTGCCAGCAGCTTAGTGTCGGGTTACGAGCAGTACTTC. Protein sequence: CASSLVSGYEQYF.

The chain carries TRBV7-6 and TRBJ2-5; 10 nucleotides agree with TRBD2. The CDR3 contains 17 residues. The germline CDR1 and CDR2 sequences are SGHVS and FNYEAQ. J lost 4 bases, V lost 5 bases, and 13 bases had no gene match. For the CDR3, the DNA is TGTGCCAGCAGCCTCCGGGCCCTAGCGGGAGTGGGAGAGACCCAGTACTTC. This sequence encodes CASSLRALAGVGETQYF. The entire variable domain, with the rest obtained from reference TRBV7-6 and TRBJ2-5, is as follows: GAGVSQSPRYKVTKRGQDVALRCDPISGHVSLYWYRQALGQGPEFLTYFNYEAQQDKSGLPNDRFSAERPEGSISTLTIQRTEQRDSAMYRCASSLRALAGVGETQYFGPGTRLLVL.

V gene TRBV7-9 combines with J gene TRBJ1-1, with D possibly matching TRBD1 (6 bases). The V end was cut by 3 bases, the J end by 6 bases, with 11 bases between. CDR1 is SEHNR and CDR2 is FQNEAQ in the germline V gene (reference sequence). This CDR3 contains 13 residues. The CDR3, as DNA: TGTGCCAGCAGCTTTTACAGGGAACCTGAAGCTTTCTTT. Its translation: CASSFYREPEAFF.

This clonotype was detected a few times. The chain couples TRBV6-1 to TRBJ2-1; D is uncertain. CDR1 is MNHNS and CDR2 is SASEGT in the germline V gene. The CDR3 is made up of 13 amino acids. Between the trimmed V and J ends, which lost 10 bases and 2 bases, there was a span of 12 bases. The chain's CDR3 is CATPLTPYNEQFF. The CDR3, as DNA: TGTGCCACCCCGTTAACCCCCTACAATGAGCAGTTCTTC.

This clonotype has at least ten counts. This chain uses TRBV10-2 with TRBJ2-1; 11 positions agree with TRBD2. Looked up from germline, CDR1 is WSHSY and CDR2 is SAAADI. This CDR3 has 15 amino acids. V was clipped by 4 bases and J by 8 bases; unmatched bases: 7. CDR3 DNA: TGCGCCAGCAGTGTGACTAGCGGGGCTGGCGATGAGCAGTTCTTC. Protein: CASSVTSGAGDEQFF.

This clonotype was seen a handful of times. As DNA, the CDR3 is TGTGCCAGCAGTTTATCGGGACTACCCTACAATGAGCAGTTCTTC. This encodes CASSLSGLPYNEQFF. The V and J genes are TRBV27 and TRBJ2-1; TRBD2 matches 7 bases. The CDR3 consists of 15 residues. With V trimmed by 0 bases and J by 2 bases, 1 base remained unmatched. Germline V CDR1 and CDR2: MNHEY, SMNVEV (reference sequence).

The V call is TRBV5-1, the J call TRBJ2-7, with 9 positions matching TRBD2. The CDR3 runs to 15 residues. V gave up 4 bases and J gave up 6 bases; unmatched junction bases: 11. CDR1 and CDR2 (germline): SGHRS, YFSETQ. CDR3 region: CASSPGLAILREQYF. CDR3 coding DNA: TGCGCCAGCAGCCCGGGACTAGCTATCCTTCGCGAGCAGTACTTC. Supplemented by reference TRBV5-1 and TRBJ2-7, the full variable domain reads KAGVTQTPRYLIKTRGQQVTLSCSPISGHRSVSWYQQTPGQGLQFLFEYFSETQRNKGNFPGRFSGRQFSNSRSEMNVSTLELGDSALYLCASSPGLAILREQYFGPGTRLTVT.

The chain carries TRBV12-3 or TRBV12-4 and TRBJ2-7; TRBD1 agrees at 8 bases. The CDR3 totals 16 residues. V was pared by 5 bases and J by 7 bases, with 16 bases of the junction left unmatched. The CDR3 sequence: CASSPIQGQGREEQYF. The CDR3 DNA is TGTGCCAGCAGTCCTATCCAAGGACAGGGAAGGGAAGAGCAGTACTTC.

The chain links TRBV29-1 to TRBJ2-1; 10 bases match TRBD1. CDR3 size: 15 residues. Germline V gene data show CDR1 as SQVTM and CDR2 as ANQGSEA. V dropped 4 bases and J dropped 5; count of bases not matched to a gene: 8. CDR3 sequence (DNA): TGCAGCGTTGGACCGCCGGGACAGGGGAACAATGAGCAGTTCTTC. It is translated as CSVGPPGQGNNEQFF.

This clonotype was counted ten times or more. The chain combines TRBV7-2 with TRBJ2-7; D tentatively reads TRBD1 or TRBD2 (5 bases each). Trimming took off 5 bases at V and 0 bases at J, with 11 bases between the two ends. The CDR3 spans 14 residues. The germline V gene encodes CDR1 SGHTA and CDR2 FQGNSA. CDR3 in amino acids: CASSPGRNSYEQYF. CDR3 DNA sequence: TGTGCCAGCAGCCCGGGACGGAACTCCTACGAGCAGTACTTC.

This clonotype was detected only a few times. This chain uses TRBV30 with TRBJ2-7, with no clear D. V was trimmed by 5 bases and J by 2 bases, leaving 13 bases between them. The CDR3 sequence is 13 residues long. The germline V gene encodes CDR1 GTSNPN and CDR2 SVGIG (reference sequence). The CDR3 region is CAWAHYYTYEQYF. The CDR3 nucleotides read TGTGCCTGGGCCCACTATTATACCTACGAGCAGTACTTC. Complete variable domain (other parts from reference TRBV30 and TRBJ2-7): SQTIHQWPATLVQPVGSPLSLECTVEGTSNPNLYWYRQAAGRGLQLLFYSVGIGQISSEVPQNLSASRPQDRQFILSSKKLLLSDSGFYLCAWAHYYTYEQYFGPGTRLTVT.

In its sample, this clonotype was seen a few times. V is TRBV2 and J is TRBJ2-7, with 10 bases fitting TRBD2. Germline V CDR1 and CDR2: SNHLY, FYNNEI. The CDR3 extends over 13 amino acids. The junction had 6 bases not matched to a gene; V was cut back by 6 bases and J by 7 bases. The CDR3 DNA sequence: TGTGCCAGCAGCGCTAGCGGGAGTCGGGAGCAGTACTTC. This sequence encodes CASSASGSREQYF.